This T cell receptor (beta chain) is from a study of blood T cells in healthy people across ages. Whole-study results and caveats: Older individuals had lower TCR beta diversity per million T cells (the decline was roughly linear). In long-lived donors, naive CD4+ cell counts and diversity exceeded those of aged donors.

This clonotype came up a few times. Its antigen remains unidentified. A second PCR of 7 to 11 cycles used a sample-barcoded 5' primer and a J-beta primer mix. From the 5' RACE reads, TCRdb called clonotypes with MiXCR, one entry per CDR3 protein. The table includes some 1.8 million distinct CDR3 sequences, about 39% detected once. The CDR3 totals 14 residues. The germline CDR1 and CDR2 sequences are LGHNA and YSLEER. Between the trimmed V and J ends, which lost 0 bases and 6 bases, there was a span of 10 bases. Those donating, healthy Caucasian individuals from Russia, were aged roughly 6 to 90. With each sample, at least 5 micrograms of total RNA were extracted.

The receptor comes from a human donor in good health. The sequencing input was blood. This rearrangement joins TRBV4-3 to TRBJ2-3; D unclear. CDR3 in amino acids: CASSQDFSRDTQYF. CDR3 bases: TGCGCCAGCAGCCAAGATTTTTCCCGGGATACGCAGTATTTT.